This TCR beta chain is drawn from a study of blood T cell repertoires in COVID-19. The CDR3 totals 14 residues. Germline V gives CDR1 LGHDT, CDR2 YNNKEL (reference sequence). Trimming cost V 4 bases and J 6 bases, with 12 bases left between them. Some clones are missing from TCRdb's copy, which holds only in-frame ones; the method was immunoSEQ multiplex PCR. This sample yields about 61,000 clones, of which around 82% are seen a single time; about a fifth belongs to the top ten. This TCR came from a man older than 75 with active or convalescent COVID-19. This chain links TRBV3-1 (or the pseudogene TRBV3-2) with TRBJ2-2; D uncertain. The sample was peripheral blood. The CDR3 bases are TGTGCCAGCAGCCCCGTCCTGGGCTCCGGGGAGCTGTTTTTT. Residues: CASSPVLGSGELFF.